These 31 T cell receptor beta chains share one sample of origin, sequenced in a study of identical twins. TCRdb reprocessed the 5' RACE reads via MiXCR and lists one record per CDR3 protein. The sample includes some 1,700,000 distinct CDR3 sequences, about 30% of them seen just once. The sequenced sample was cord blood. Every receptor here comes from a newborn girl in good health.

The rearrangement joins TRBV21-1 to TRBJ2-2; the table's D gene call, TRBD1, was not cross checked with the DNA. TRBV21-1 constitutes a pseudogene. The CDR3 covers 16 residues. The CDR3 coding sequence is TGTGCCAGCAGCAAAGTGGTTGGCGCCGACACCGGGGAGCTGTTTTTT. This encodes CASSKVVGADTGELFF.

The rearrangement joins TRBV27 to TRBJ2-7, with a possible D match to TRBD1 (5 bases). The CDR3 loop spans 15 amino acids. Trimming pared 4 bases from V and 6 bases from J, leaving 19 bases between. Germline loops: CDR1 MNHEY, CDR2 SMNVEV (reference sequence). The CDR3 DNA sequence: TGTGCCAGCAGTTCTCCTACGGAAGGGGTCGGCGAGCAGTACTTC. Translation gives CASSSPTEGVGEQYF.

CDR3 coding DNA: TGTGCCAGCAGTTTTGAACAGTCGGATGGCTACACCTTC. This encodes CASSFEQSDGYTF. The V and J genes are TRBV12-3 or TRBV12-4 and TRBJ1-2; D is uncertain. CDR3 size: 13 residues. Trimming shortened V by 3 bases and J by 6 bases, and 11 bases separated the two germline ends.

This clonotype was counted only a few times. The chain employs TRBV7-9 and TRBJ2-1, with D uncertain. V was pared by 5 bases and J by 5 bases, with 13 bases between. This CDR3 spans 14 amino acids. The germline V gene encodes CDR1 SEHNR and CDR2 FQNEAQ (reference sequence). The CDR3 protein is CASSPVDWNNEQFF. Written as DNA, the CDR3 is TGTGCCAGCAGCCCCGTCGACTGGAACAATGAGCAGTTCTTC.

V is TRBV20-1 and J is TRBJ2-3; D is uncertain. The V end was cut by 0 bases, the J end by 0 bases, with 10 bases between. The CDR3 extends over 15 amino acids. Germline V gene sequence: CDR1 DFQATT, CDR2 SNEGSKA (reference sequence). The CDR3 is CSARDMAESTDTQYF. The DNA for the CDR3 is TGCAGTGCTAGAGATATGGCAGAAAGCACAGATACGCAGTATTTT.

This clonotype was counted many times. This chain uses TRBV5-6 with TRBJ2-3; D perhaps matches TRBD1 (5 bases). CDR3 length equals 14 residues. Trimming cost V 4 bases and J 2 bases, with 11 bases left between them. Germline CDR1 reads SGHDT; CDR2 reads YYEEEE. Here the CDR3 DNA reads TGTGCCAGCAGCCCCGGACAACCCACAGATACGCAGTATTTT. Protein: CASSPGQPTDTQYF.

V and J are TRBV5-5 and TRBJ2-5; 9 bases fit TRBD2. The better agreement between TRBJ2-7 and the DNA end casts doubt on the J call. Germline V gene sequence: CDR1 SGHKS, CDR2 YYEKEE (reference sequence). This CDR3 has 14 residues. DNA of the CDR3: TGTGCCAGCATCCCAGGACTAGCGACGGGCGAGCAGTACTTC. Its translation: CASIPGLATGEQYF.

The V and J genes are TRBV28 and TRBJ2-5; unclear D gene. This CDR3 is built from 15 residues. The V end was cut by 2 bases, the J end by 5 bases, with 15 bases between. Per the germline V gene, CDR1 is MDHEN and CDR2 is SYDVKM. The CDR3 loop is CASSLALANVETQYF. DNA for the CDR3: TGTGCCAGCAGTTTAGCACTGGCGAATGTCGAGACCCAGTACTTC.

CDR3 region: CASSPAGANYGYTF. CDR3 DNA: TGTGCCAGCAGCCCCGCGGGGGCTAACTATGGCTACACCTTC. V gene TRBV11-2 combines with J gene TRBJ1-2, with D perhaps TRBD1 (5 bases). CDR3 length: 14 amino acids. CDR1 is SGHAT and CDR2 is FQNNGV in the germline V gene. V lost 5 bases to trimming and J lost 0 bases, with 10 bases between them.

With regard to this clonotype: A read error is possible here, since a much larger clone lies one base away. The V call is TRBV7-8, the J call TRBJ2-3; a possible D gene is TRBD2 (5 bases). From germline, CDR1 is SGHVS and CDR2 FQNEAQ. Deletions cut 5 bases from V and 4 bases from J, with 16 bases between. The CDR3 consists of 15 residues. The CDR3 DNA reads as TGTGCCAGCAGCCCCCGGGATCTTAGCGCAGATACGCAGTATTTT. Protein product: CASSPRDLSADTQYF.

This clonotype was observed at least ten times. The chain employs TRBV3-1 and TRBJ2-7, with 7 bases aligning to TRBD2. V was pared by 6 bases and J by 7 bases, with 12 bases of the junction left unmatched. The CDR3 covers 14 residues. Germline assignment: CDR1 LGHDT and CDR2 YNNKEL (reference sequence). In DNA form, the CDR3 reads TGTGCCAGCAGTTTCGACTTCGTGGGGGGGGAGCAGTACTTC. This gives the protein CASSFDFVGGEQYF.

This clonotype has only a few counts. The chain's CDR3 is CASSPGTIQYF. The CDR3 coding sequence is TGTGCCAGCAGTCCAGGGACTATCCAGTACTTC. V is TRBV6-2 or TRBV6-3 and J is TRBJ2-5; 7 bases are a match to TRBD2. Germline lookup yields CDR1 MNHEY and CDR2 SVGEGT. Trimming at V came to 5 bases and at J to 10 bases, leaving 4 bases not matched to a gene. The CDR3 consists of 11 residues.

The rearrangement uses TRBV20-1 and TRBJ2-3, with D perhaps matching TRBD1 (6 bases). Germline lookup yields CDR1 DFQATT and CDR2 SNEGSKA (reference sequence). CDR3 length equals 18 residues. V lost 0 bases and J 2 bases, leaving 21 bases between the germline ends. The CDR3 DNA reads as TGCAGTGCTAGAGATCAGGGGCGATACACGCACCCCACAGATACGCAGTATTTT. This gives the protein CSARDQGRYTHPTDTQYF.

This clonotype occurred a few times. The chain joins TRBV5-1 to TRBJ1-2; 8 bases are a match to TRBD1. The CDR3 is made up of 15 amino acids. Trimming took 0 bases from V and 7 from J; bases not matched to a gene: 8. Germline V gene sequence: CDR1 SGHRS, CDR2 YFSETQ. For the CDR3, the DNA is TGCGCCAGCAGCTTGGACCTCACAGGGGGGATTGGCTACACCTTC. Its protein product is CASSLDLTGGIGYTF.

This clonotype was seen more than once but under ten times. J is TRBJ2-7 and V is TRBV5-1, with 9 bases fitting TRBD1. J lost 3 bases, V lost 7 bases, and 8 bases had no gene match. This CDR3 is 14 amino acids long. Germline-derived CDR1 and CDR2 are SGHRS and YFSETQ. In nucleotides, the CDR3 is TGCGCCAGCCACCGGGGACAGGGAGTCTACGAGCAGTACTTC. Translation: CASHRGQGVYEQYF.

The chain employs TRBV20-1 and TRBJ2-1; tentatively, D is TRBD1 or TRBD2 (5 bases each). The DNA matches TRBJ2-7 better at its end, which makes the J call doubtful. CDR1 is DFQATT, CDR2 SNEGSKA, per germline (reference sequence). The CDR3 length is 14 residues. The DNA for the CDR3 is TGCAGTGCTAGGGGGCTAGCTTACTACAATGAGCAGTACTTC. It yields the protein CSARGLAYYNEQYF.

This clonotype was counted a few times. The gene calls are TRBV9 and TRBJ1-1, with D unclear. The CDR3 runs 10 residues. Germline CDR1 and CDR2: SGDLS and YYNGEE. V gave up 4 bases and J gave up 10 bases, with 8 bases separating them. CDR3 sequence (DNA): TGTGCCAGCAGCCCAGTCGGAGCTTTCTTT. This encodes CASSPVGAFF.

The J gene is TRBJ2-3, the V gene TRBV7-9; 9 bases are a match to TRBD1. V gave up 5 bases and J gave up 2 bases; unmatched junction bases: 11. Germline lookup yields CDR1 SEHNR and CDR2 FQNEAQ (reference sequence). The CDR3 has 17 residues. CDR3 bases: TGTGCCAGCAGCCAATCTCGGACAGGGGAAATCACAGATACGCAGTATTTT. Translating it yields CASSQSRTGEITDTQYF. Together with reference TRBV7-9 and TRBJ2-3, the CDR3 gives the full variable domain: DTGVSQNPRHKITKRGQNVTFRCDPISEHNRLYWYRQTLGQGPEFLTYFQNEAQLEKSRLLSDRFSAERPKGSFSTLEIQRTEQGDSAMYLCASSQSRTGEITDTQYFGPGTRLTVL.

V is TRBV2 and J is TRBJ2-7; 9 bases are a match to TRBD2. The CDR3 is 18 residues long. Germline CDR1 SNHLY, CDR2 FYNNEI. The ends lost 8 bases at V and 7 bases at J; junction bases unmatched: 24. CDR3 nucleotides: TGTGCCAGCTTTAACAGGGTAATAGCGGGAGAGGTCTACAATGAGCAGTACTTC. Translating gives CASFNRVIAGEVYNEQYF.

This rearrangement joins TRBV27 to TRBJ2-5, with D tentatively TRBD1 (7 bases). In germline, CDR1 is MNHEY, CDR2 SMNVEV (reference sequence). V lost 9 bases and J lost 7, with 9 bases in between. The CDR3 covers 10 residues. CDR3 protein: CAREGATQYF. CDR3 bases: TGTGCCAGGGAGGGGGCGACCCAGTACTTC.

The rearrangement uses TRBV19 and TRBJ1-2; D remains unclear. The CDR3 has 16 residues. CDR1 is LNHDA, CDR2 SQIVND, per germline (reference sequence). V dropped 3 bases and J dropped 1 base, with 15 bases sitting between them. CDR3 sequence (DNA): TGTGCCAGTAGTATGGAGGGCTGGGCGAATAACTATGGCTACACCTTC. Translated, it gives CASSMEGWANNYGYTF.

V gene TRBV9 combines with J gene TRBJ1-2, with 7 bases identical to TRBD1. The CDR3 has 16 amino acids. In germline, CDR1 is SGDLS, CDR2 YYNGEE. V shed 0 bases, J shed 5 bases, and the junction held 10 bases outside the gene matches. CDR3 nucleotide sequence: TGTGCCAGCAGCGTAGTCTCGGGAGAGGGGGCTTATGGCTACACCTTC. Its protein is CASSVVSGEGAYGYTF.

There are a few counts of this clonotype. V gene TRBV7-9 combines with J gene TRBJ1-1, with 8 positions matching TRBD1. The CDR3 spans 16 residues. Germline CDR1 SEHNR, CDR2 FQNEAQ (reference sequence). The J segment lost 3 bases and the V segment lost 3 bases, leaving 9 bases of the junction unmatched. This CDR3 reads CASSFENSQGDTEAFF. CDR3 nucleotide sequence: TGTGCCAGCAGCTTTGAGAACTCACAGGGGGACACTGAAGCTTTCTTT.

This clonotype was counted between two and nine times. The chain couples TRBV4-1 to TRBJ2-3; 7 bases are a match to TRBD2. The CDR3 consists of 15 residues. Germline-derived CDR1 and CDR2 are MGHRA and YSYEKL. V dropped 3 bases and J dropped 4; count of bases not matched to a gene: 7. CDR3 in DNA: TGCGCCAGCAGCCACTCGGGACTATGGTCAGATACGCAGTATTTT. This translates into CASSHSGLWSDTQYF.

To note about this clonotype: Relative to the germline gene, one junction end is altered; a read error may explain this. V is TRBV10-3 and J is TRBJ2-5; D is unclear. The DNA end favors TRBJ2-7, so the J call may be wrong. The CDR3 loop spans 11 amino acids. The germline CDR1 and CDR2 sequences are ENHRY and SYGVKD. The CDR3 spells CAIRVSHEQYF. CDR3 coding DNA: TGTGCCATCAGGGTCTCCCACGAGCAGTACTTC.

The sample holds a few counts of this clonotype. This rearrangement joins TRBV5-1 to TRBJ1-4, with D maybe TRBD1 (5 bases). Trimming took 4 bases from V and 5 from J, leaving 15 bases between them. This CDR3 is built from 15 residues. From germline, CDR1 is SGHRS and CDR2 YFSETQ. Here the CDR3 reads CASSPRRTPNEKLFF. The CDR3 region has the DNA TGCGCCAGCAGCCCCCGACGGACACCGAATGAAAAACTGTTTTTT.

This clonotype was counted only a few times. This chain links TRBV13 with TRBJ1-2; D gene ambiguous. Germline V CDR1 and CDR2: PRHDT, FYEKMQ (reference sequence). Trimming stripped 3 bases from V and 8 bases from J, with 10 bases between. This CDR3 region has 12 residues. The CDR3 DNA is TGTGCCAGCAGCTTCTCGGAGGGCGGCTACACCTTC. Translation: CASSFSEGGYTF.

This clonotype was observed a few times. The chain uses TRBV7-6 and TRBJ1-2; D may be TRBD1 (6 bases). The CDR3 contains 15 residues. V lost 1 base and J lost 2, with 11 bases in between. The germline V gene encodes CDR1 SGHVS and CDR2 FNYEAQ. CDR3 amino acids: CASSLGPGVNYGYTF. Written as DNA, the CDR3 is TGTGCCAGCAGCTTAGGCCCAGGGGTCAACTATGGCTACACCTTC.

This sequence joins TRBV5-1 and TRBJ1-2; D possibly corresponds to TRBD1 (5 bases). CDR1 is SGHRS and CDR2 is YFSETQ in the germline V gene. The CDR3 is made up of 14 amino acids. Trimming stripped 0 bases from V and 6 bases from J, with 12 bases between. The CDR3: CASSLVRGTHGYTF. The CDR3 DNA follows: TGCGCCAGCAGCTTGGTTCGGGGGACTCATGGCTACACCTTC.

This clonotype appeared a few times. The CDR3 protein is CASTSPPGVTQYF. DNA of the CDR3: TGTGCCAGCACTTCCCCGCCGGGGGTGACGCAGTATTTT. The chain combines TRBV28 with TRBJ2-3; D possibly corresponds to TRBD2 (6 bases). This CDR3 contains 13 residues. Germline loops: CDR1 MDHEN, CDR2 SYDVKM. The V end was cut by 7 bases, the J end by 9 bases, with 17 bases between. Full variable domain (rest looked up from reference TRBV28 and TRBJ2-3): DVKVTQSSRYLVKRTGEKVFLECVQDMDHENMFWYRQDPGLGLRLIYFSYDVKMKEKGDIPEGYSVSREKKERFSLILESASTNQTSMYLCASTSPPGVTQYFGPGTRLTVL.

This clonotype was found once. V and J are TRBV19 and TRBJ2-3; 7 nucleotides agree with TRBD2. J was trimmed by 0 bases and V by 8 bases; bases with no gene match: 5. CDR1 and CDR2 (germline): LNHDA, SQIVND (reference sequence). CDR3 length: 14 amino acids. DNA for the CDR3: TGTGCCAGTGGGAGGGCACCTAGCACAGATACGCAGTATTTT. Translating it yields CASGRAPSTDTQYF.